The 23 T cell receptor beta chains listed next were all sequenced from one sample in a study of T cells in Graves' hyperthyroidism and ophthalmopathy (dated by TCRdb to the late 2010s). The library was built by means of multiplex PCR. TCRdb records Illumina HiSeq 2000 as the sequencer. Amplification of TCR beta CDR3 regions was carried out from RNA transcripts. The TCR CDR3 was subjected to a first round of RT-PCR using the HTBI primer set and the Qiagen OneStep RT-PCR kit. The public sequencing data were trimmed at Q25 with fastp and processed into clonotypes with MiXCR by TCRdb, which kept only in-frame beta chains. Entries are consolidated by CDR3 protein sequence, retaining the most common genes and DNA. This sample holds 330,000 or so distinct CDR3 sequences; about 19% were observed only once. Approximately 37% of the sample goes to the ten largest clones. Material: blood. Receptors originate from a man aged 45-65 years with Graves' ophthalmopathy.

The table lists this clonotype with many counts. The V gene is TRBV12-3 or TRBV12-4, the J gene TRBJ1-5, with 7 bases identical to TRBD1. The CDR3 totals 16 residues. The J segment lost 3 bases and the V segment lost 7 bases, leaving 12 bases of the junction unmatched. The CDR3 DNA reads TGTGCCAGCACCTCTATGGCAGGGGGGCCCAATCAGCCCCAGCATTTT. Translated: CASTSMAGGPNQPQHF.

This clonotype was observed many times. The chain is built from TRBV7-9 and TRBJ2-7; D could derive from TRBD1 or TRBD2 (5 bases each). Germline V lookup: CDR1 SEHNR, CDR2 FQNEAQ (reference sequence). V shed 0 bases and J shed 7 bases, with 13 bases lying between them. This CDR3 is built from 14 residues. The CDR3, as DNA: TGTGCCAGCAGCTTAGCCGGGACCTCACGAGAGCAGTACTTC. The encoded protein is CASSLAGTSREQYF.

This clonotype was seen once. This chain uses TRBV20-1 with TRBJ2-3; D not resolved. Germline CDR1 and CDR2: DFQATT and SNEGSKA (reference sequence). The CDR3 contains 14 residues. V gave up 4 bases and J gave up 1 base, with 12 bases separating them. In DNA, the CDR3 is TGCAGTGCTAACCCACCCGCGCGCACAGATACGCAGTATTTT. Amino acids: CSANPPARTDTQYF.

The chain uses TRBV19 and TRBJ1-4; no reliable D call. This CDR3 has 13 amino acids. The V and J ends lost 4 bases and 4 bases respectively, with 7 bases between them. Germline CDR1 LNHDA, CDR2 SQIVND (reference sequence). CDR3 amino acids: CASSTGGNEKLFF. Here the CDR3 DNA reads TGTGCCAGTAGTACCGGTGGTAATGAAAAACTGTTTTTT.

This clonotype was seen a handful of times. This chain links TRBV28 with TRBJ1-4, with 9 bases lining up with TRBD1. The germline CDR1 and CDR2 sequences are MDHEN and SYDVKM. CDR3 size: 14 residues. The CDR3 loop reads CAARRQGGNEKLFF. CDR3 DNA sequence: TGTGCTGCCAGGAGACAGGGGGGGAATGAAAAACTGTTTTTT. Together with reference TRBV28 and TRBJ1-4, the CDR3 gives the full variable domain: DVKVTQSSRYLVKRTGEKVFLECVQDMDHENMFWYRQDPGLGLRLIYFSYDVKMKEKGDIPEGYSVSREKKERFSLILESASTNQTSMYLCAARRQGGNEKLFFGSGTQLSVL.

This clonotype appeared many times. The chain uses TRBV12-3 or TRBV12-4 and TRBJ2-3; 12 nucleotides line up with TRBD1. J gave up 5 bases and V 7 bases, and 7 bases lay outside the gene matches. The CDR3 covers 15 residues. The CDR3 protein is CASTLGQGAGDTQYF. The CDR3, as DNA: TGTGCCAGCACCCTGGGACAGGGGGCAGGAGATACGCAGTATTTT.

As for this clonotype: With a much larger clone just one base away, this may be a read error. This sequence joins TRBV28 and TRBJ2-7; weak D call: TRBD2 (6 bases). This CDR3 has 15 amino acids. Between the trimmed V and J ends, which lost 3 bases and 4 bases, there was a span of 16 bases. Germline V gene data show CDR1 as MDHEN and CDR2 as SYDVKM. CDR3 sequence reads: CASSFSGEAGYEQYF. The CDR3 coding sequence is TGTGCCAGCAGTTTTTCGGGGGAGGCCGGTTACGAGCAGTACTTC.

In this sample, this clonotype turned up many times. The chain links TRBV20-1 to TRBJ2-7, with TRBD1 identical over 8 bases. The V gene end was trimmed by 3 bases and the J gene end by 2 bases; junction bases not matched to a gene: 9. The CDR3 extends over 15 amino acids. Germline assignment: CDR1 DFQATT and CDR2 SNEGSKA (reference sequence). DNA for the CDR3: TGCAGTGCTAGTTACTGGACAGGGTCGGCCTACGAGCAGTACTTC. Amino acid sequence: CSASYWTGSAYEQYF.

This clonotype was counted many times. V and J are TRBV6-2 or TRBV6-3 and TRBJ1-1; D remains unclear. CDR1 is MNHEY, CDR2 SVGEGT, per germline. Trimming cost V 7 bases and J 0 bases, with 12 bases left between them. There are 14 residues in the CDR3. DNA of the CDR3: TGTGCCAGCACCCCCTCAGGCATGAACACTGAAGCTTTCTTT. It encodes CASTPSGMNTEAFF.

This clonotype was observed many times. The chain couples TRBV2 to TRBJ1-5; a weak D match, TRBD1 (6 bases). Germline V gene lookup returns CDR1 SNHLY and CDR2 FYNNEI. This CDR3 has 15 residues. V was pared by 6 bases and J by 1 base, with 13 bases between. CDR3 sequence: CASRDSKASNQPQHF. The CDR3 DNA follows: TGTGCCAGCAGGGACAGTAAAGCAAGCAATCAGCCCCAGCATTTT. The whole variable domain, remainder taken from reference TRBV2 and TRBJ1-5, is EPEVTQTPSHQVTQMGQEVILRCVPISNHLYFYWYRQILGQKVEFLVSFYNNEISEKSEIFDDQFSVERPDGSNFTLKIRSTKLEDSAMYFCASRDSKASNQPQHFGDGTRLSIL.

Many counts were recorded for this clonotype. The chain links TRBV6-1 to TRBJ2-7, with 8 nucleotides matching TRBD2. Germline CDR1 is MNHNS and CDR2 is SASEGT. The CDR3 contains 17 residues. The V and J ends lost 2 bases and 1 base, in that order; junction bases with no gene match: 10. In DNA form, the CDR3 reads TGTGCCAGCAGTGAAAAAGGGGGAGCGGGGGTTTCCTACGAGCAGTACTTC. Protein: CASSEKGGAGVSYEQYF.

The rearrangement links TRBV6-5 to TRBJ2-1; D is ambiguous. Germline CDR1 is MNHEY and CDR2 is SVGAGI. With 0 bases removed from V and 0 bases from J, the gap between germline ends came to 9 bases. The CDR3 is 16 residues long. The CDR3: CASSYSGASSYNEQFF. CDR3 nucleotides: TGTGCCAGCAGTTACTCAGGAGCTAGCTCCTACAATGAGCAGTTCTTC.

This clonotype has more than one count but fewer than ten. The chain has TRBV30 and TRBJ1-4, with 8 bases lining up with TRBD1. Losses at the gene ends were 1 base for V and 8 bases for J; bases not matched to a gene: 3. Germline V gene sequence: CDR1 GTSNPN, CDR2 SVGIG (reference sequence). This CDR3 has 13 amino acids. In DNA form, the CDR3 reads TGTGCCTGGAGTGGACAGGGGAAAGAAAAACTGTTTTTT. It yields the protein CAWSGQGKEKLFF.

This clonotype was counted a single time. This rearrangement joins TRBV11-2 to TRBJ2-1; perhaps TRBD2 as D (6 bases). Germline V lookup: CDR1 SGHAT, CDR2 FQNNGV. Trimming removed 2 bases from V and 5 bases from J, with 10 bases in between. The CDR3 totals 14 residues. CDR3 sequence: CASSLLRTNNEQFF. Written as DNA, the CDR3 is TGTGCCAGCAGCTTATTAAGGACTAACAATGAGCAGTTCTTC.

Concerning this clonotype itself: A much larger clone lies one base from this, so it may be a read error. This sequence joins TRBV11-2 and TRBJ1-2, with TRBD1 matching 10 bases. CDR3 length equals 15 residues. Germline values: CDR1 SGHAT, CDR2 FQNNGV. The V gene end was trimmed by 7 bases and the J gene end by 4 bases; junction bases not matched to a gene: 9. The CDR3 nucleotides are TGTGCCAGCATCCCCGGGACAGGGGAGGGCTATGGCTACACCTTC. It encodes CASIPGTGEGYGYTF.

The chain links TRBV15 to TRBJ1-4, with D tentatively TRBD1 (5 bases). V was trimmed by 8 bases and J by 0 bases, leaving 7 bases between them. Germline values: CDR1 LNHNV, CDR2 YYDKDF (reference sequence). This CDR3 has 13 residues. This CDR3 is CATGAATNEKLFF. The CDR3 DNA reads TGTGCCACCGGGGCGGCAACTAATGAAAAACTGTTTTTT.

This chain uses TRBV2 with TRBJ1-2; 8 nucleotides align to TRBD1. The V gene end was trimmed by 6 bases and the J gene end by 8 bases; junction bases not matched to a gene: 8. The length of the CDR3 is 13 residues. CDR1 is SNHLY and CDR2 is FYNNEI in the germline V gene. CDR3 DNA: TGTGCCAGCAGCATGACAGGGGACCGGGGCTACACCTTC. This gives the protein CASSMTGDRGYTF.

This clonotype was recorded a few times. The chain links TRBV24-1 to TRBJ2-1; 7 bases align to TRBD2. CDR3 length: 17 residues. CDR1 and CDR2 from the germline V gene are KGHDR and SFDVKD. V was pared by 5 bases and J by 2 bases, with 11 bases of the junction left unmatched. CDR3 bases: TGTGCCACCAGTGGCTTAGCCGGGACTACCGCCTACAATGAGCAGTTCTTC. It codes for CATSGLAGTTAYNEQFF.

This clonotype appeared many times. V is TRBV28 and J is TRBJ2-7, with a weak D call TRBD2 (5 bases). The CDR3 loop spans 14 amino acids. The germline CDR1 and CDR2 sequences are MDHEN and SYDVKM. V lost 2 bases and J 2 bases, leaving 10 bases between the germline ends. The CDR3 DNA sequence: TGTGCCAGCAGTTTAAGCGGTTCCGCCTACGAGCAGTACTTC. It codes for CASSLSGSAYEQYF.

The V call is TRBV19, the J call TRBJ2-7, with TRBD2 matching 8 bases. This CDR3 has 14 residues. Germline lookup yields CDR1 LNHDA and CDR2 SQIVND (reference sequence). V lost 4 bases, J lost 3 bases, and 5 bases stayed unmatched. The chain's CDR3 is CASSTREGRYEQYF. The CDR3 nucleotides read TGTGCCAGTAGTACCCGGGAGGGCCGCTACGAGCAGTACTTC.

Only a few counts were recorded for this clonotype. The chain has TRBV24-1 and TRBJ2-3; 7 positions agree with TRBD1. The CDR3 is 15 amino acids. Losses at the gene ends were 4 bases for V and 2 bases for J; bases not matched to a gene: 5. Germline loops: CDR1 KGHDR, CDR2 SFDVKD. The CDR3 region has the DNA TGTGCCACCAGTGACCGGGACAGACACACAGATACGCAGTATTTT. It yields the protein CATSDRDRHTDTQYF.

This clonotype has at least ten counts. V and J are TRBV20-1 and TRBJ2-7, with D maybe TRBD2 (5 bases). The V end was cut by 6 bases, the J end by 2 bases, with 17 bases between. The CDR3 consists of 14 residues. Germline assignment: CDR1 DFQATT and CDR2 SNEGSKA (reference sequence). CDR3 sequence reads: CSAVPLGGTYEQYF. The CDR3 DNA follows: TGCAGTGCCGTCCCACTAGGTGGAACCTACGAGCAGTACTTC.

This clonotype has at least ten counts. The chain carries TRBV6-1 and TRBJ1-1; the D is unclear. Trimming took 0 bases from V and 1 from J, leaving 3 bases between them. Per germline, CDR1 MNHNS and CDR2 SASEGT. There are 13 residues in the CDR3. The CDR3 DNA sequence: TGTGCCAGCAGTGAAGCGGGGAACACTGAAGCTTTCTTT. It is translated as CASSEAGNTEAFF.